This T cell receptor (beta chain) was identified during a study of cytomegalovirus exposure and HLA in healthy donors. This CDR3 is 16 amino acids long. Germline V gene data show CDR1 as SEHNR and CDR2 as FQNEAQ (reference sequence). V lost 2 bases and J 5 bases, leaving 15 bases between the germline ends. This PCR relied on a set of 60 Vbeta primers and 13 Jbeta primers. Libraries were prepared by immunoSEQ multiplex PCR; TCRdb keeps only in-frame clonotypes and omits some of them. This sample has roughly 200,000 clones, with around 87% found just once. The sample consisted of PBMCs. V and J are TRBV7-9 and TRBJ2-2; D might be TRBD2 (5 bases). This receptor was obtained from a man aged 30-40 years in good health and CMV-seronegative. The CDR3 region has the DNA TGTGCCAGCAGCTTAATTTCTAGCAGGTTAACCGGGGAGCTGTTTTTT. Its protein is CASSLISSRLTGELFF. Based on the CDR3 plus reference TRBV7-9 and TRBJ2-2, the full variable domain is DTGVSQNPRHKITKRGQNVTFRCDPISEHNRLYWYRQTLGQGPEFLTYFQNEAQLEKSRLLSDRFSAERPKGSFSTLEIQRTEQGDSAMYLCASSLISSRLTGELFFGEGSRLTVL.